A single sample gave rise to the 17 T cell receptor beta chains below, sequenced in a study of tumor-infiltrating lymphocytes in glioblastoma multiforme. Three nested ARM-PCR rounds with V-beta and C-beta primers built TCRB libraries. Using its own MiXCR run on the multiplex PCR reads, TCRdb lists one record per CDR3 protein. Among about 32,000 distinct CDR3 sequences listed, around 55% were seen once. The sample was brain tumor tissue. These receptors were taken from a male donor with glioblastoma.

This clonotype was picked up many times. The chain couples TRBV7-9 to TRBJ2-1; D may correspond to TRBD1 or TRBD2 (5 bases each). Trimming took off 5 bases at V and 5 bases at J, with 13 bases between the two ends. Per the germline V gene, CDR1 is SEHNR and CDR2 is FQNEAQ (reference sequence). The CDR3 has 14 amino acids. The CDR3 protein is CASSPRGWDNEQFF. DNA for the CDR3: TGTGCCAGCAGCCCACGGGGCTGGGACAATGAGCAGTTCTTC.

This clonotype was seen many times. The chain links TRBV13 to TRBJ2-3; 16 nucleotides match TRBD2. The CDR3 has 17 residues. Germline assignment: CDR1 PRHDT and CDR2 FYEKMQ (reference sequence). J lost 2 bases, V lost 5 bases, and 4 bases had no gene match. The CDR3 bases are TGTGCCAGCAGCCCGGGACTAGCGGGAGGGCCCACAGATACGCAGTATTTT. This gives the protein CASSPGLAGGPTDTQYF.

The chain has TRBV6-1 and TRBJ2-6, with D possibly TRBD1 on 5 matching bases. The CDR3 spans 18 residues. Trimming took off 6 bases at V and 0 bases at J, with 18 bases between the two ends. In germline, CDR1 is MNHNS, CDR2 SASEGT. The CDR3 sequence: CASSPLQGALSGANVLTF. The CDR3 coding sequence is TGTGCCAGCAGCCCCCTTCAAGGGGCCCTCTCTGGGGCCAACGTCCTGACTTTC.

This clonotype is termed medium-sized. The rearrangement joins TRBV10-3 to TRBJ2-5; D tentatively reads TRBD1 or TRBD2 (5 bases each). From germline, CDR1 is ENHRY and CDR2 SYGVKD. The CDR3 sequence is 15 residues long. V lost 3 bases to trimming and J lost 5 bases, with 16 bases between them. The CDR3 DNA sequence: TGTGCCATCAGTGAAGTCAGGGACCTGAGGGAGACCCAGTACTTC. Translating gives CAISEVRDLRETQYF.

Concerning this clonotype itself: The CDR3 carries no conserved terminal phenylalanine or tryptophan, so it likely arises from a read error. V and J are TRBV20-1 and TRBJ1-5; a weak D match, TRBD1 (5 bases). The CDR3 runs to 15 residues. Trimming stripped 7 bases from V and 2 bases from J, with 18 bases between. CDR1 and CDR2 (germline): DFQATT, SNEGSKA (reference sequence). The CDR3 sequence: CSVQEELGGNQPQHL. The DNA of the CDR3 is TGCAGTGTTCAGGAGGAGTTGGGGGGCAATCAGCCCCAGCATTTG.

Only a few counts were recorded for this clonotype. The genes are TRBV7-9 and TRBJ2-7; D is possibly TRBD1 (6 bases). This CDR3 spans 16 amino acids. From germline, CDR1 is SEHNR and CDR2 FQNEAQ (reference sequence). V was clipped by 4 bases and J by 3 bases, with 19 bases between them. CDR3 in DNA: TGTGCCAGCAGCTCGGCTCAGGGGATCCTCATCTACGAGCAGTACTTC. Translating gives CASSSAQGILIYEQYF.

This clonotype showed up many times. The chain combines TRBV4-1 with TRBJ1-1; 11 bases match TRBD1. V shed 1 base and J 4 bases; nucleotides not matched to a gene: 2. The CDR3 consists of 15 residues. Germline V gene data show CDR1 as MGHRA and CDR2 as YSYEKL. Here the CDR3 reads CASSQAGTGGTEAFF. In DNA, the CDR3 is TGCGCCAGCAGCCAAGCCGGGACAGGGGGCACTGAAGCTTTCTTT.

V is TRBV20-1 and J is TRBJ1-1, with unresolved D. The CDR3 sequence is 15 residues long. Per the germline V gene, CDR1 is DFQATT and CDR2 is SNEGSKA (reference sequence). V lost 0 bases and J lost 5, with 16 bases in between. This CDR3 is CSARDIGSRETEAFF. The CDR3 DNA follows: TGCAGTGCTAGAGATATTGGCAGTCGGGAGACTGAAGCTTTCTTT.

About this clonotype: At one of its ends the junction is not consistent with the germline gene, which may arise from a read error. The chain employs TRBV29-1 and TRBJ1-1; D call uncertain. CDR1 is SQVTM and CDR2 is ANQGSEA in the germline V gene. The CDR3 loop spans 12 amino acids. Here the CDR3 reads CSVENWSTEALF. In nucleotides, the CDR3 is TGCAGCGTTGAAAATTGGAGCACTGAAGCTCTCTTT.

Of note for this clonotype: This CDR3 is missing its conserved last phenylalanine or tryptophan, likely due to a read error. The rearrangement uses TRBV4-1 and TRBJ2-7; D is perhaps TRBD1 or TRBD2 (5 bases each). Germline V CDR1 and CDR2: MGHRA, YSYEKL. This CDR3 comprises 15 residues. The CDR3 region is CASSELWDGSCEQYS. In DNA, the CDR3 is TGCGCCAGCAGCGAACTGTGGGACGGTTCCTGCGAGCAGTACTCC.

About this clonotype: The junction shows a germline mismatch at one end, possibly a read error. The chain joins TRBV11-2 to TRBJ2-1, with TRBD2 identical over 9 bases. The CDR3 totals 14 residues. The germline CDR1 and CDR2 sequences are SGHAT and FQNNGV. CDR3 sequence reads: CVSSFQIAGDEQFF. The CDR3 nucleotides read TGTGTCAGCAGCTTCCAGATAGCGGGAGATGAGCAGTTCTTC.

The chain uses TRBV20-1 and TRBJ2-2, with 7 bases that match TRBD2. The CDR3 is 13 residues long. Germline CDR1 is DFQATT and CDR2 is SNEGSKA (reference sequence). The V segment lost 3 bases and the J segment 6 bases; nucleotides outside the gene matches: 4. CDR3 coding DNA: TGCAGTGCTAGCGGGAGGCGGGCCGGGGAGCTGTTTTTT. Its protein is CSASGRRAGELFF.

In regard to this clonotype: A much bigger clone sits one base away, suggesting this may be a read error. The rearrangement links TRBV5-1 to TRBJ1-1, with D possibly being TRBD1 (5 bases). The CDR3 length is 14 residues. CDR1 SGHRS and CDR2 YFSETQ come from the germline V gene. Deletions cut 4 bases from V and 7 bases from J, with 17 bases between. CDR3 loop: CASSTSGTKGEAFF. The CDR3 DNA follows: TGCGCCAGCAGCACAAGCGGGACGAAGGGTGAAGCTTTCTTT.

This clonotype was counted once. It is likely a read error, because the conserved phenylalanine at the end of the CDR3 is missing. The chain couples TRBV20-1 to TRBJ2-7; 7 bases agree with TRBD2. The V gene's germline CDR1 is DFQATT and CDR2 SNEGSKA (reference sequence). The V and J ends lost 3 bases and 6 bases, in that order; junction bases with no gene match: 11. This CDR3 contains 14 residues. The CDR3: CSARTSRGACEQYM. The CDR3 DNA reads as TGCAGTGCTAGGACTAGCAGAGGGGCCTGCGAGCAGTACATG.

Comment on this clonotype: The final CDR3 position lacks the conserved phenylalanine or tryptophan, pointing to a likely read error. V is TRBV20-1 and J is TRBJ2-3, with a possible D match to TRBD2 (6 bases). Germline V CDR1 and CDR2: DFQATT, SNEGSKA (reference sequence). The CDR3 loop spans 16 amino acids. This chain's CDR3 is CSADGSSGSSADTQYV. For the CDR3, the DNA is TGTAGTGCTGACGGATCATCCGGGAGTAGCGCAGATACGCAGTATGTT.

This clonotype has a count of ten or more. The V gene is TRBV7-9, the J gene TRBJ1-2; no firm D call. Between the trimmed V and J ends, which lost 2 bases and 2 bases, there was a span of 6 bases. The CDR3 has 13 residues. Germline lookup yields CDR1 SEHNR and CDR2 FQNEAQ (reference sequence). Written as DNA, the CDR3 is TGTGCCAGCAGCTTACCAAAAAACTATGGCTACACCTTC. Translation gives CASSLPKNYGYTF.

The sample holds many counts of this clonotype. J is TRBJ2-5 and V is TRBV12-3 or TRBV12-4, with D perhaps TRBD2 (5 bases). The V end was cut by 6 bases, the J end by 2 bases, with 13 bases between. The CDR3 has 14 residues. The CDR3 reads CASRAEPGQETQYF. CDR3 DNA: TGTGCCAGCAGGGCAGAACCGGGGCAAGAGACCCAGTACTTC.